Listed here are 2 T cell receptor beta chains from one sample, sequenced in a study of PD-1 blockade in classical Hodgkin lymphoma. Each patient's relapse followed autologous stem cell transplantation, and brentuximab vedotin exposure varied. Magnetic negative selection isolated CD8+ T cells from thawed PBMCs. Some clones are missing from TCRdb's copy, which holds only in-frame ones; the method was immunoSEQ multiplex PCR. This table holds 25,000 to 30,000 clones, almost 90% found once. The sequences come from CD8+ T cells from blood, collected at baseline. These receptors were obtained from a human donor with classical Hodgkin lymphoma.

The chain combines TRBV7-9 with TRBJ2-1; maybe TRBD1 (6 bases). This CDR3 region has 14 residues. Per germline, CDR1 SEHNR and CDR2 FQNEAQ (reference sequence). V gave up 5 bases and J gave up 0 bases, with 8 bases separating them. CDR3 nucleotide sequence: TGTGCCAGCAGCACGGACAGCTCCTACAATGAGCAGTTCTTC. This codes for CASSTDSSYNEQFF.

This chain joins TRBV9 and TRBJ2-1; 9 bases line up with TRBD1. The CDR3 runs to 13 residues. Per the germline V gene, CDR1 is SGDLS and CDR2 is YYNGEE. J was trimmed by 8 bases and V by 7 bases; bases with no gene match: 7. CDR3 DNA: TGTGCCAGCCGCCCTGGGACAGGGTATGAGCAGTTCTTC. It specifies CASRPGTGYEQFF.